This TCR beta chain was sequenced for a study of blood T cell repertoires in COVID-19. Overall study context: Sites in the United States, Italy and Spain provided acute and convalescent COVID-19 samples. PBMCs, B-cell-depleted T cells, or T cells were the source of the cDNA or gDNA that made up the material.

Per the original data handling: Amplification with reference gene primers provided the estimates of nucleated cell counts. TCRdb's copy holds only in-frame clones and misses some; the assay was immunoSEQ multiplex PCR. For V, J and clone size, that table is used; D and trimming come from the DNA. The table lists tens of thousands of clones, more than 80% of them singletons, with 25% to 35% in the top ten. This CDR3 region has 14 residues. Trimming removed 8 bases from V and 4 bases from J; junction bases left unmatched: 10. Germline loops: CDR1 SGHTA, CDR2 FQGNSA. This clone showed up just once. This TCR was recovered from a woman of 80 years or more with acute or convalescent COVID-19. The sequenced sample consisted of peripheral blood. The chain has TRBV7-2 and TRBJ1-2, with 7 positions matching TRBD1. The CDR3 nucleotides are TGTGCCAGCGGACCTAGCCGGGACAGCTATGGCTACACCTTC. This encodes CASGPSRDSYGYTF.